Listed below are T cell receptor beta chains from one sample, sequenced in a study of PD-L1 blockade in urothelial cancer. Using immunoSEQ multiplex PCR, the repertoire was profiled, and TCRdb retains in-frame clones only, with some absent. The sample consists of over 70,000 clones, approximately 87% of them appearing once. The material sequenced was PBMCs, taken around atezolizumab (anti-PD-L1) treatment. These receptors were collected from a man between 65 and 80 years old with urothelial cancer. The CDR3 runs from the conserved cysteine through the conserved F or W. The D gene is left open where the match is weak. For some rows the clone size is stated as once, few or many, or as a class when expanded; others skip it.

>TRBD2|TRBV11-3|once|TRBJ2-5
TGTGCCAGCAGCTCAGGGGCGGGGGGCCTTGAGACCCAGTACTTC
CASSSGAGGLETQYF
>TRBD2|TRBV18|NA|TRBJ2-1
TGTGCCAGCTCACCGCTAGCGGGGGGGTACAATGAGCAGTTCTTC
CASSPLAGGYNEQFF
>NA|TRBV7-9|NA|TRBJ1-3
TGTGCCAGCAGCCTACAGAGCTCTGGAAACACCATATATTTT
CASSLQSSGNTIYF
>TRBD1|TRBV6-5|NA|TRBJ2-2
TGTGCCAGCAGTCTACGGACAGGGGGCCCCGGGGAGCTGTTTTTT
CASSLRTGGPGELFF
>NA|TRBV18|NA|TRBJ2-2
TGTGCCAGCTCACGAAGGACAGATAACACCGGGGAGCTGTTTTTT
CASSRRTDNTGELFF
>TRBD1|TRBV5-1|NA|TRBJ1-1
TGCGCCAGCAGCATTACAGGGGGCAGTGAAGCTTTCTTT
CASSITGGSEAFF
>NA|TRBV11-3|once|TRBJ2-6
TGTGCCAGCACCAGCAAGGGGGATGGGGCCAACGTCCTGACTTTC
CASTSKGDGANVLTF
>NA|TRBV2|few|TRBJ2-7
TGTGCCAGCAGTGAAATAAGCAGGGGCGCCTACGAGCAGTACTTC
CASSEISRGAYEQYF
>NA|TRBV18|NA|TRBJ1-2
TGTGCCAGCTCACCCTTGAACTATGGCTACACCTTC
CASSPLNYGYTF
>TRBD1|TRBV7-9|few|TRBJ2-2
TGTGCCAGCAGCTGGGACAGTAACACCGGGGAGCTGTTTTTT
CASSWDSNTGELFF
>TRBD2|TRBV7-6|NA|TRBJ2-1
TGTGCCAGCAGCTTAGCCGGCGGGGGGGGTGAGCAGTTCTTC
CASSLAGGGGEQFF
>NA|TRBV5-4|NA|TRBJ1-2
TGTGCCAGCAGCTTGGCTGGGTTAGGGACAGGCTACACCTTC
CASSLAGLGTGYTF
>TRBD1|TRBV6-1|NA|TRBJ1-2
TGTGCCAGCAGTGAAAGGACAGGGGCTCCGAACTATGGCTACACCTTC
CASSERTGAPNYGYTF
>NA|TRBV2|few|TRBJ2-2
TGTGCCAGCAGGATAGACACCCGCACCGGGGAGCTGTTTTTT
CASRIDTRTGELFF
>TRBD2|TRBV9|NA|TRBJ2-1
TGTGCCAGCAGCACCCGGCCGGGACTAGCGGGGGGGTACAATGAGCAGTTCTTC
CASSTRPGLAGGYNEQFF
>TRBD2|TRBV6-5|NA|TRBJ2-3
TGTGCCAGCAGTTATAGCGGGGGAGTTAAATACAGGCAGTATTTT
CASSYSGGVKYRQYF
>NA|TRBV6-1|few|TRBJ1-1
TGTGCCAGCAGTGAAGGTCCAGGGTGGGGCTCGACTGAAGCTTTCTTT
CASSEGPGWGSTEAFF
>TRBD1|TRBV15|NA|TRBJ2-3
TGTGCCACCAGCAGAGGGCCGGGACAGGGTCAAACAGATACGCAGTATTTT
CATSRGPGQGQTDTQYF
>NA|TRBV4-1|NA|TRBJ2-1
TGCGCCAGCAGCCAAGCCGAATTCGGACTCTACAATGAGCAGTTCTTC
CASSQAEFGLYNEQFF
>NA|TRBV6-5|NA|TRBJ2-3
TGTGCCAGCAGTTACTTATCAGGGGCATCCACAGATACGCAGTATTTT
CASSYLSGASTDTQYF
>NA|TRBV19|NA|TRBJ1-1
TGTGCCAGTAGTACCCAGGTGAACACTGAAGCTTTCTTT
CASSTQVNTEAFF
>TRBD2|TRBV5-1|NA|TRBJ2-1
TGCGCCAGCAGCTTGAGGACTAGCGGGGGGGATGAGCAGTTCTTC
CASSLRTSGGDEQFF